The next 23 T cell receptor beta chains were all read from a single sample in a study of Graves' ophthalmopathy and Graves' hyperthyroidism. Scientists amplified the TCR beta CDR3 regions from RNA transcripts. HTBI primers primed a first-round RT-PCR, and a second-round multiplex PCR followed. TCRdb processed the multiplex PCR reads anew with MiXCR; each CDR3 protein has one entry. The table lists 600,000 to 650,000 distinct CDR3 sequences, 22% of them singletons. Sequenced material: peripheral blood. These receptor sequences come from a woman aged 18-29 years with stable Graves' hyperthyroidism. Some clones in this sample may be carry-over from other donors' samples.

The rearrangement joins TRBV4-1 to TRBJ1-2; D is possibly TRBD1 (6 bases). The V end was cut by 3 bases, the J end by 8 bases, with 19 bases between. The CDR3 runs 15 residues. Germline CDR1 reads MGHRA; CDR2 reads YSYEKL. CDR3 loop: CASSHPTRGQRGYTF. The CDR3 nucleotides read TGCGCCAGCAGCCACCCTACACGGGGGCAGAGAGGCTACACCTTC.

This clonotype was picked up many times. The chain has TRBV6-5 and TRBJ1-1, with a tentative D call TRBD1 (6 bases). The length of the CDR3 is 16 residues. Trimming removed 0 bases at V and 0 bases at J, with 11 bases between. Germline V CDR1 and CDR2: MNHEY, SVGAGI. The CDR3 DNA follows: TGTGCCAGCAGTTACTCGAAAGGGGGATTGAACACTGAAGCTTTCTTT. Its protein product is CASSYSKGGLNTEAFF.

This clonotype showed up many times. The chain carries TRBV30 and TRBJ2-2, with D uncertain. The germline V and J ends were trimmed by 3 bases and 0 bases, with 5 bases remaining between them. The CDR3 has 13 residues. Germline CDR1 is GTSNPN and CDR2 is SVGIG (reference sequence). The CDR3 DNA sequence: TGTGCCTGGAGGGCGGCGAACACCGGGGAGCTGTTTTTT. As protein: CAWRAANTGELFF.

At least ten counts were recorded for this clonotype. The genes are TRBV6-5 and TRBJ2-5, with TRBD2 identical over 7 bases. Looked up from germline, CDR1 is MNHEY and CDR2 is SVGAGI. V lost 2 bases and J lost 1; bases outside the gene matches: 7. The CDR3 has 16 residues. The CDR3 sequence is CASSYPAGRVQETQYF. In DNA form, the CDR3 reads TGTGCCAGCAGTTACCCGGCAGGGAGGGTCCAAGAGACCCAGTACTTC.

This clonotype was counted many times. The V call is TRBV7-9, the J call TRBJ1-5; D is ambiguous. Germline V lookup: CDR1 SEHNR, CDR2 FQNEAQ (reference sequence). V gave up 5 bases and J gave up 5 bases, with 10 bases separating them. The CDR3 sequence is 13 residues long. The DNA for the CDR3 is TGTGCCAGCAGCCCGGACGGGGATCAGCCCCAGCATTTT. Translated, it gives CASSPDGDQPQHF.

This clonotype was seen many times. This CDR3 is missing its conserved last phenylalanine or tryptophan, likely due to a read error. This sequence joins TRBV10-3 and TRBJ1-1, with TRBD1 matching 7 bases. The CDR3 has 14 residues. CDR1 is ENHRY and CDR2 is SYGVKD in the germline V gene. V lost 7 bases and J lost 1; bases outside the gene matches: 6. This CDR3 reads CAINPTGKNTEAFS. The CDR3, as DNA: TGTGCCATCAATCCGACAGGGAAGAACACTGAAGCTTTCTCT.

This clonotype occurred a few times. The chain joins TRBV4-1 to TRBJ2-5; D ambiguous. This CDR3 is built from 14 residues. The germline CDR1 and CDR2 sequences are MGHRA and YSYEKL. V dropped 0 bases and J dropped 5 bases, with 10 bases sitting between them. This chain's CDR3 is CASSQEGKAETQYF. The CDR3 DNA reads as TGCGCCAGCAGCCAAGAGGGGAAGGCGGAGACCCAGTACTTC.

This clonotype appeared many times. The chain is built from TRBV11-2 and TRBJ2-7; 12 positions agree with TRBD1. The CDR3 totals 16 residues. Losses at the gene ends were 7 bases for V and 7 bases for J; bases not matched to a gene: 14. Germline CDR1 and CDR2: SGHAT and FQNNGV. The CDR3 spells CASMPSGQGALKEQYF. The CDR3 DNA sequence: TGTGCCAGCATGCCTTCGGGACAGGGGGCTCTGAAAGAGCAGTACTTC.

This clonotype was observed a few times. The chain carries TRBV30 and TRBJ1-3; maybe TRBD1 (6 bases). There are 14 residues in the CDR3. Trimming removed 8 bases from V and 2 bases from J, with 16 bases in between. The germline V gene encodes CDR1 GTSNPN and CDR2 SVGIG (reference sequence). The CDR3 nucleotides read TGTGCCGCCGGTCCGGGGGCGGCTGGAAACACCATATATTTT. This codes for CAAGPGAAGNTIYF. Together with reference TRBV30 and TRBJ1-3, the CDR3 gives the full variable domain: SQTIHQWPATLVQPVGSPLSLECTVEGTSNPNLYWYRQAAGRGLQLLFYSVGIGQISSEVPQNLSASRPQDRQFILSSKKLLLSDSGFYLCAAGPGAAGNTIYFGEGSWLTVV.

The V gene is TRBV6-4, the J gene TRBJ1-5; D unclear. Trimming cost V 5 bases and J 0 bases, with 29 bases left between them. The CDR3 runs 21 residues. Germline CDR1 and CDR2: MRHNA and SNTAGT. CDR3 region: CASSPRHVPGRSSYSNQPQHF. CDR3 nucleotide sequence: TGTGCCAGCAGTCCCCGACACGTTCCGGGCCGCTCCTCCTATAGCAATCAGCCCCAGCATTTT.

In its sample, this clonotype was seen a few times. The rearrangement links TRBV6-2 or TRBV6-3 to TRBJ2-7; perhaps D is TRBD1 or TRBD2 (5 bases each). Germline CDR1 and CDR2: MNHEY and SVGEGT. This CDR3 comprises 14 residues. V was cut by 6 bases and J by 2 bases, with 14 bases left in between. DNA of the CDR3: TGTGCCAGCAGATCGGGACCGCCGACCTACGAGCAGTACTTC. It specifies CASRSGPPTYEQYF.

This clonotype showed up many times. The V call is TRBV7-9, the J call TRBJ1-6, with 8 nucleotides matching TRBD1. This CDR3 spans 14 amino acids. V lost 5 bases, J lost 9 bases, and 6 bases stayed unmatched. CDR1 SEHNR and CDR2 FQNEAQ come from the germline V gene (reference sequence). In DNA, the CDR3 is TGTGCCAGCAGCCAAGACAGGGGACTTTCACCCCTCCACTTT. Its protein is CASSQDRGLSPLHF.

This clonotype was counted many times. The chain is built from TRBV12-3 or TRBV12-4 and TRBJ1-1, with D perhaps matching TRBD1 (5 bases). CDR3 length equals 15 residues. The germline V and J ends were trimmed by 6 bases and 1 base, with 15 bases remaining between them. CDR3 region: CASRLDGTPNTEAFF. DNA for the CDR3: TGTGCCAGCAGGCTGGACGGGACTCCGAACACTGAAGCTTTCTTT.

This clonotype was detected ten times or more. DNA of the CDR3: TGTGCCAGCGGGGTGGAGTTCGCCACTGAAGCTTTCTTT. Residues: CASGVEFATEAFF. The rearrangement links TRBV2 to TRBJ1-1; D not resolved. Germline CDR1 reads SNHLY; CDR2 reads FYNNEI. CDR3 length equals 13 residues. Deletions cut 8 bases from V and 4 bases from J, with 14 bases between.

The V gene is TRBV18, the J gene TRBJ1-3; the D is unclear. V gave up 4 bases and J gave up 0 bases, with 13 bases separating them. Germline values: CDR1 KGHSH, CDR2 LQKENI. The CDR3 spans 16 residues. The CDR3 is CASSLGIGNSGNTIYF. In DNA form, the CDR3 reads TGTGCCAGCTCACTCGGGATCGGTAACTCTGGAAACACCATATATTTT.

This clonotype has only a few counts. The chain links TRBV20-1 to TRBJ2-7; unclear D gene. The CDR3 has 15 amino acids. Trimming shortened V by 4 bases and J by 0 bases, and 16 bases separated the two germline ends. Germline values: CDR1 DFQATT, CDR2 SNEGSKA (reference sequence). This chain's CDR3 is CSATYMPADSYEQYF. In DNA form, the CDR3 reads TGCAGTGCTACTTATATGCCCGCGGACTCCTACGAGCAGTACTTC.

This clonotype was observed at least ten times. The genes are TRBV6-5 and TRBJ1-1; D gene unclear. Germline V gene data show CDR1 as MNHEY and CDR2 as SVGAGI. V gave up 0 bases and J gave up 3 bases, with 2 bases separating them. This CDR3 contains 12 residues. The CDR3 region is CASSYSDTEAFF. The CDR3 bases are TGTGCCAGCAGTTACTCCGACACTGAAGCTTTCTTT.

This clonotype showed up many times. The chain uses TRBV5-1 and TRBJ2-7; D might be TRBD2 (5 bases). The germline gives CDR1 SGHRS, CDR2 YFSETQ. This CDR3 is 12 amino acids long. V lost 5 bases to trimming and J lost 3 bases, with 9 bases between them. CDR3 region: CASRLRDYEQYF. The CDR3 region has the DNA TGCGCCAGCAGGTTGAGGGACTACGAGCAGTACTTC.

This clonotype has ten or more counts. The gene calls are TRBV11-1 and TRBJ2-7; the match to TRBD2 covers 7 bases. The CDR3 runs to 14 residues. Germline V gene data show CDR1 as SGHAT and CDR2 as FQDESV (reference sequence). The junction had 4 bases not matched to a gene; V was cut back by 2 bases and J by 3 bases. The CDR3: CASSLPGLGYEQYF. The CDR3 DNA reads TGTGCCAGCAGCTTACCTGGACTAGGCTACGAGCAGTACTTC.

In this sample, this clonotype turned up many times. The V gene is TRBV6-1, the J gene TRBJ1-1, with D uncertain. CDR1 and CDR2 from the germline V gene are MNHNS and SASEGT. CDR3 length: 16 amino acids. Trimming removed 5 bases from V and 0 bases from J, with 16 bases in between. DNA of the CDR3: TGTGCCAGCAGTCCCAACGGGGTTCGAATGAACACTGAAGCTTTCTTT. Its protein product is CASSPNGVRMNTEAFF.

This clonotype was seen ten or more times. V usage is TRBV29-1 and J usage is TRBJ1-1, with D possibly matching TRBD1 (6 bases). This CDR3 comprises 14 residues. V lost 7 bases and J 4 bases, leaving 19 bases between the germline ends. Germline CDR1 SQVTM, CDR2 ANQGSEA. The CDR3 loop reads CSGWGAPLGTEAFF. Here the CDR3 DNA reads TGCAGCGGCTGGGGGGCTCCGTTGGGCACTGAAGCTTTCTTT.

The chain carries TRBV28 and TRBJ2-2; the D gene is possibly TRBD1 (6 bases). Trimming cost V 7 bases and J 5 bases, with 14 bases left between them. The CDR3 loop spans 14 amino acids. The germline V gene has CDR1 MDHEN and CDR2 SYDVKM. The CDR3 loop reads CASNIPTGTGELFF. CDR3 DNA: TGTGCCAGCAACATACCGACAGGAACCGGGGAGCTGTTTTTT.

In the case of this clonotype: With a much larger clone just one base away, this may be a read error. The V gene is TRBV7-9, the J gene TRBJ2-5, with a tentative D call TRBD1 (5 bases). This CDR3 has 14 residues. Per the germline V gene, CDR1 is SEHNR and CDR2 is FQNEAQ (reference sequence). This CDR3 is CASSLRTTQDTQYF. In DNA, the CDR3 is TGTGCCAGCAGCTTAAGGACAACGCAAGATACCCAGTACTTC.